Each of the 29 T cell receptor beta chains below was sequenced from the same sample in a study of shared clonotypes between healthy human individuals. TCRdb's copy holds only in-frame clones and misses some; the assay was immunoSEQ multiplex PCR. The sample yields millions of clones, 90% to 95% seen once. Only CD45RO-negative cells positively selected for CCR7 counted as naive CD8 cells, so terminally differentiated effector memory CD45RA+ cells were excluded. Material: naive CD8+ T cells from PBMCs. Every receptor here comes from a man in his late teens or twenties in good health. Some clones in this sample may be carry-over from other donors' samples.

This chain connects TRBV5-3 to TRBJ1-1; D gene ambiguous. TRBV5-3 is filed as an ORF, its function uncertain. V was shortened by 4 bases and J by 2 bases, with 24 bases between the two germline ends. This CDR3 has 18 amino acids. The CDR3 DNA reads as TGTGCCAGAAGCGAACAAGGGAGAAATGCATGCGGTAACACTGAAGCTTTCTTT. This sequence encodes CARSEQGRNACGNTEAFF.

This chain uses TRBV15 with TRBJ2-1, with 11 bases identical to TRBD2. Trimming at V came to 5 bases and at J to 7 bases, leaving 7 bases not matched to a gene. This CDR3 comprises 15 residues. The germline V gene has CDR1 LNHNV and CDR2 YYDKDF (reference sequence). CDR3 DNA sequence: TGTGCCACCAGCGAAGGACTAGCGGGTATGAATGAGCAGTTCTTC. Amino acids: CATSEGLAGMNEQFF.

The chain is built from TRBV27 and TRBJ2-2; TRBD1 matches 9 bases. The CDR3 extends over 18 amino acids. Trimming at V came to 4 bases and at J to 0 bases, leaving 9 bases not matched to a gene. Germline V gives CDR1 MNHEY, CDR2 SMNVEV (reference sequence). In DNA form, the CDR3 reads TGTGCCAGCAGTTCCCGGACAGGGGCCTTCGCGAACACCGGGGAGCTGTTTTTT. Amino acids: CASSSRTGAFANTGELFF.

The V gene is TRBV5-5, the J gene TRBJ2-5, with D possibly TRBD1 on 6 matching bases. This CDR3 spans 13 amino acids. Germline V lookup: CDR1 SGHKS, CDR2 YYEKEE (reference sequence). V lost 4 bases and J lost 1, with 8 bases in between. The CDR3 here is CASSGQFQETQYF. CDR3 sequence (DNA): TGTGCCAGCAGCGGACAGTTCCAAGAGACCCAGTACTTC.

Here the CDR3 reads CASSLFRDSQETQYF. The CDR3, as DNA: TGTGCCAGCAGCCTATTCCGGGACAGTCAAGAGACCCAGTACTTC. The rearrangement uses TRBV28 and TRBJ2-5, with 7 bases identical to TRBD1. V lost 6 bases and J lost 2; bases outside the gene matches: 9. The CDR3 totals 15 residues. Looked up from germline, CDR1 is MDHEN and CDR2 is SYDVKM.

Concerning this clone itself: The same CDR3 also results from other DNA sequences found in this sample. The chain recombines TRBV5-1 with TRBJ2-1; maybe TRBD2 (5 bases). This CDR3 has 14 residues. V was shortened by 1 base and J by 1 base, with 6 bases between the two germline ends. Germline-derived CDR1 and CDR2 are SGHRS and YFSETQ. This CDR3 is CASSLRTSYNEQFF. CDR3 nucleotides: TGCGCCAGCAGCTTGAGGACTTCCTACAATGAGCAGTTCTTC.

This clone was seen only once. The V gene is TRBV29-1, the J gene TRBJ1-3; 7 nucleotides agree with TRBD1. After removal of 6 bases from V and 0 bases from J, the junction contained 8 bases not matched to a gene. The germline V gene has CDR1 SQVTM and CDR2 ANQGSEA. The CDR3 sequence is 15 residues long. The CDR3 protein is CSVTGTAPSGNTIYF. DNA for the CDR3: TGCAGCGTAACAGGGACAGCTCCCTCTGGAAACACCATATATTTT.

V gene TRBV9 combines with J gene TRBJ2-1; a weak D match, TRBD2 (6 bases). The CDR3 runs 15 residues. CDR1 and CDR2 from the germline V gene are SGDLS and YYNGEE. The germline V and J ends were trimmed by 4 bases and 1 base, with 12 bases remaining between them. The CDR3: CASSPPLASYNEQFF. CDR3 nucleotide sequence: TGTGCCAGCAGCCCCCCTCTAGCGTCCTACAATGAGCAGTTCTTC.

CDR3 loop: CASSLGLLSTYNEQFF. The CDR3, as DNA: TGTGCCAGCAGCTTGGGACTTCTCAGTACCTACAATGAGCAGTTCTTC. The gene calls are TRBV11-2 and TRBJ2-1; D possibly corresponds to TRBD2 (6 bases). The CDR3 totals 16 residues. Germline loops: CDR1 SGHAT, CDR2 FQNNGV. Trimming took 3 bases from V and 2 from J, leaving 14 bases between them.

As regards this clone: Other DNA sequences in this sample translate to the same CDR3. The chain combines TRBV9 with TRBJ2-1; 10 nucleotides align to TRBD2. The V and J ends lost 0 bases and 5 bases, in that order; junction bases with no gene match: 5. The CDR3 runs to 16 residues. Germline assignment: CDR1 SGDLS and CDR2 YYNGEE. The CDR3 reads CASSVVGLAGDNEQFF. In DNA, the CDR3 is TGTGCCAGCAGCGTAGTCGGGCTAGCGGGAGACAATGAGCAGTTCTTC.

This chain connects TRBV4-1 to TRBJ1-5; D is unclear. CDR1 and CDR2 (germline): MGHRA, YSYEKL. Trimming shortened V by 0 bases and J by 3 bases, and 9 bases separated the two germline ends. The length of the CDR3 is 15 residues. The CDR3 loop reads CASSQDGSLNQPQHF. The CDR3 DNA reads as TGCGCCAGCAGCCAAGATGGGTCCCTCAATCAGCCCCAGCATTTT.

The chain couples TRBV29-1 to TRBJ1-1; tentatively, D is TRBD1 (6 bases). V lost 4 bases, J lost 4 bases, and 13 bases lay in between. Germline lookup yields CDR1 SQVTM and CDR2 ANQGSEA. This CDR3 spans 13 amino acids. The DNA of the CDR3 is TGCAGCGTTGTAGGTCAGGGGATCACTGAAGCTTTCTTT. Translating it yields CSVVGQGITEAFF.

The CDR3 protein is CASSPTTGARWTEAFF. CDR3 nucleotide sequence: TGTGCCAGCAGTCCAACCACGGGGGCGAGGTGGACTGAAGCTTTCTTT. The chain recombines TRBV28 with TRBJ1-1, with TRBD1 as a possible D gene (6 bases). The germline gives CDR1 MDHEN, CDR2 SYDVKM. The germline V and J ends were trimmed by 5 bases and 5 bases, with 21 bases remaining between them. The CDR3 spans 16 residues.

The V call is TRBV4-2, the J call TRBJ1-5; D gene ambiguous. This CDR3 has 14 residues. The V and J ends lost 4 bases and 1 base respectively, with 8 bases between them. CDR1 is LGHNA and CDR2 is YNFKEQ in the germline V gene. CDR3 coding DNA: TGTGCCAGCAGCCCGTGGATGAGCAATCAGCCCCAGCATTTT. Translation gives CASSPWMSNQPQHF.

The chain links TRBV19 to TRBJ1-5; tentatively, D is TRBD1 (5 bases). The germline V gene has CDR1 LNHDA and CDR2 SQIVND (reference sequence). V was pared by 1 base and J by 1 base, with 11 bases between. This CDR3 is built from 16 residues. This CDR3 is CASSIVGGLSNQPQHF. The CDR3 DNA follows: TGTGCCAGTAGTATAGTTGGGGGGTTAAGCAATCAGCCCCAGCATTTT.

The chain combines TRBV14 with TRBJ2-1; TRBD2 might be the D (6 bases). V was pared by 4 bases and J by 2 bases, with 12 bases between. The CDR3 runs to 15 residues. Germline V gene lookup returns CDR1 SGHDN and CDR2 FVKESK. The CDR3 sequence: CASSPEGGAYNEQFF. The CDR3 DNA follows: TGTGCCAGCAGCCCGGAAGGAGGGGCCTACAATGAGCAGTTCTTC.

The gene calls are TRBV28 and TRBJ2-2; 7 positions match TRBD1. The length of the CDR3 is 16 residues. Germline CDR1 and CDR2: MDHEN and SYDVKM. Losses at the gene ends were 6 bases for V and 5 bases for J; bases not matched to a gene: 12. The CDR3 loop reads CASRNPGTAWTGELFF. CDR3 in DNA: TGTGCCAGCAGAAACCCGGGGACAGCCTGGACCGGGGAGCTGTTTTTT.

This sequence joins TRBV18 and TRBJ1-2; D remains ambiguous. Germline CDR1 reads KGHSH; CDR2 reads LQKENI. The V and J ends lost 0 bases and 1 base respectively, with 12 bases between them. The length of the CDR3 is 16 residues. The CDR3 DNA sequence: TGTGCCAGCTCACCACCTTACGGGCCCCTTAACTATGGCTACACCTTC. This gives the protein CASSPPYGPLNYGYTF.

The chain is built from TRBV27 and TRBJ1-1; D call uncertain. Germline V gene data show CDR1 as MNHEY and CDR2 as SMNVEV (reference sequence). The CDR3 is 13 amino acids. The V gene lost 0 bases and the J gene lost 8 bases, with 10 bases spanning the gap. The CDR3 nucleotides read TGTGCCAGCAGTTTATCGATTAGGGTGGAAGCTTTCTTT. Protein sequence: CASSLSIRVEAFF.

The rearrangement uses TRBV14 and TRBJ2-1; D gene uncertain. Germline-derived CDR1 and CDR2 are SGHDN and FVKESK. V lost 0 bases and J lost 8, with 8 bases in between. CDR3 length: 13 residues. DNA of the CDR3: TGTGCCAGCAGCCAAGATACTAACCATGAGCAGTTCTTC. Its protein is CASSQDTNHEQFF.

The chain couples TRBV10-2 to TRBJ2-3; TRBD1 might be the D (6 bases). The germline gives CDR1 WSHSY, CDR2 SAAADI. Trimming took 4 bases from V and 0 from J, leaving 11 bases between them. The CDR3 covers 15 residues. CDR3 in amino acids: CASSGTAISTDTQYF. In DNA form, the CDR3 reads TGCGCCAGCAGTGGGACAGCCATAAGCACAGATACGCAGTATTTT.

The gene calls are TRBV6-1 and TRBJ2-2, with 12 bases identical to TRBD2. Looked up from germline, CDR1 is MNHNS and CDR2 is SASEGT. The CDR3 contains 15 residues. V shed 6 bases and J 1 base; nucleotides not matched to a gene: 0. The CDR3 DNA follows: TGTGCCAGCAGGGGACTAGCGGGGAACACCGGGGAGCTGTTTTTT. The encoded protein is CASRGLAGNTGELFF.

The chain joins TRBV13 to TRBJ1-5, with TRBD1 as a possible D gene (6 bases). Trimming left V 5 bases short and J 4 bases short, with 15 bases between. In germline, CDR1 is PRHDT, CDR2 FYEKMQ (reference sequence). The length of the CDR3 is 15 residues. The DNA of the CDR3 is TGTGCCAGCAGCCTAGCCGGGGGCCCGAATCAGCCCCAGCATTTT. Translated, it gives CASSLAGGPNQPQHF.

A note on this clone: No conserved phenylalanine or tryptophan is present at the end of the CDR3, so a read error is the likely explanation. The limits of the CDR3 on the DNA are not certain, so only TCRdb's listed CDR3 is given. CDR3 in amino acids: CASSLGGQGWDV. The V gene is TRBV28, the J gene TRBJ1-1; the DNA was not compared with TRBD1, the D call given in the table. The CDR3 sequence runs 12 residues, both termini included. The germline V gene encodes CDR1 MDHEN and CDR2 SYDVKM.

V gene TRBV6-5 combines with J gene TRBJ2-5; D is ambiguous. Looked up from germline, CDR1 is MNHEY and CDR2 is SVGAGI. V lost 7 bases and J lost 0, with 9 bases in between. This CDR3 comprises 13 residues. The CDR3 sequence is CASIAQNQETQYF. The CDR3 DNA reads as TGTGCCAGCATCGCACAGAACCAAGAGACCCAGTACTTC.

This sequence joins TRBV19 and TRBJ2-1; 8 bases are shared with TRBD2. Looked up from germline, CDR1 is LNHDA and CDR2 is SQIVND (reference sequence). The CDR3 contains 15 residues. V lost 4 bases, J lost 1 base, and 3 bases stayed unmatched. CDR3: CASSRIAGSYNEQFF. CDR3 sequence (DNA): TGTGCCAGTAGTAGGATAGCGGGATCCTACAATGAGCAGTTCTTC.

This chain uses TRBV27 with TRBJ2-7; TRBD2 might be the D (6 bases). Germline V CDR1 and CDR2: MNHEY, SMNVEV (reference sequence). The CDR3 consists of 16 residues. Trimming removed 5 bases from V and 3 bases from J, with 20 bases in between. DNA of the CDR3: TGTGCCAGCAGTCCATCATACGGGACTTTCCTCTACGAGCAGTACTTC. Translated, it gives CASSPSYGTFLYEQYF.

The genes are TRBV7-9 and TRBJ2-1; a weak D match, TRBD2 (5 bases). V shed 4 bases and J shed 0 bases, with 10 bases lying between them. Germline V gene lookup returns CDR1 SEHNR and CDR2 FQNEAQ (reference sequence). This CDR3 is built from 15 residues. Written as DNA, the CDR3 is TGTGCCAGCAGCTATTGGGAGAGCTCCTACAATGAGCAGTTCTTC. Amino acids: CASSYWESSYNEQFF.

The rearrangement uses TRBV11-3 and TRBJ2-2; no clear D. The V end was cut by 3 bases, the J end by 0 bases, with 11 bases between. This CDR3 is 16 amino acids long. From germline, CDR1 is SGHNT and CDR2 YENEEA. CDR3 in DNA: TGTGCCAGCAGCTTTTCGGGCCCCTCGAACACCGGGGAGCTGTTTTTT. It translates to CASSFSGPSNTGELFF.